The rows below give T cell receptor beta chains drawn from one sample of a study of cytomegalovirus exposure and HLA in healthy donors. TCRdb's copy holds only in-frame clones and misses some; the assay was immunoSEQ multiplex PCR. Among about 130,000 clones, 70% to 90% were seen once, and the ten largest hold 5.5% to 6%. The material sequenced was PBMCs. These receptor sequences come from a woman in her forties in good health and CMV-seropositive. The CDR3 runs from the conserved cysteine through the conserved F or W. The D gene is left open where the match is weak. Some rows have no size entry. The others give once, few or many, or a class for an expanded clone.

cdr3_aa | d_call | clone_size | j_call | v_call
CASSGRGPGEAFF | . | . | TRBJ1-1 | TRBV6-4
CASSQGTGDSPLHF | TRBD1 | . | TRBJ1-6 | TRBV6-5
CASSVSGGGTDTQYF | TRBD2 | . | TRBJ2-3 | TRBV9
CASEGRGNTGELFF | . | . | TRBJ2-2 | TRBV27
CASSSRQGACTF | TRBD1 | once | TRBJ1-2 | TRBV28
CASSFGYGEAFF | . | . | TRBJ1-1 | TRBV5-6
CASSGGTEEKLFF | . | . | TRBJ1-4 | TRBV9
CAWSGTGGGQPQHF | TRBD1 | . | TRBJ1-5 | TRBV30
CASNPVLAGTNNEQFF | TRBD2 | . | TRBJ2-1 | TRBV28
CAWRATVSGNTIYF | . | few | TRBJ1-3 | TRBV30
CASSGSSGTRSYEQYF | TRBD2 | few | TRBJ2-7 | TRBV6-1
CASSLAGQGREQYF | . | . | TRBJ2-7 | TRBV7-9
CASRDRVYGYTF | TRBD1 | . | TRBJ1-2 | TRBV2
CASSLPPGLAGGAYNEQFF | TRBD2 | . | TRBJ2-1 | TRBV7-9
CASSLTHGGGKTEAFF | . | . | TRBJ1-1 | TRBV14
CSVEKDNGWNF | . | . | TRBJ1-2 | TRBV29-1
CASSEAGHSFYNEQFF | . | . | TRBJ2-1 | TRBV2
CASSSGETQYF | . | . | TRBJ2-5 | TRBV13
CASSPAGGSYEQYF | TRBD2 | . | TRBJ2-7 | TRBV28
CASSLRTGVQYEQYF | TRBD1 | few | TRBJ2-7 | TRBV5-1
CASSMYRNSGNTIYF | . | . | TRBJ1-3 | TRBV6-1
CATYQGARDTQYF | TRBD1 | . | TRBJ2-3 | TRBV6-1
CASSPWQETQYF | . | . | TRBJ2-5 | TRBV13
CASSLRGSTDTQYF | . | . | TRBJ2-3 | TRBV27
CASSLAGRYEQYF | . | . | TRBJ2-7 | TRBV5-1
CASSPWTSGSYEQYF | TRBD2 | few | TRBJ2-7 | TRBV18
CASSQEFRGQPFEKLFF | . | . | TRBJ1-4 | TRBV4-1
CASSRERGRAGELFF | . | once | TRBJ2-2 | TRBV6-6
CASSVASGVAEAFF | . | . | TRBJ1-1 | TRBV9
CASSWGSSYEQYF | . | once | TRBJ2-7 | TRBV7-2
CASSLGSGGPLSYNEQFF | TRBD2 | once | TRBJ2-1 | TRBV7-6
CATSRDKGVEQYF | . | . | TRBJ2-7 | TRBV15
CASSLGTRVGTEAFF | . | few | TRBJ1-1 | TRBV5-5
CASSPQGNYGYTF | TRBD1 | . | TRBJ1-2 | TRBV10-1
CASSEAGHYSGNTIYF | . | . | TRBJ1-3 | TRBV6-1
CASSPGLAGNEQFF | TRBD2 | . | TRBJ2-1 | TRBV10-2